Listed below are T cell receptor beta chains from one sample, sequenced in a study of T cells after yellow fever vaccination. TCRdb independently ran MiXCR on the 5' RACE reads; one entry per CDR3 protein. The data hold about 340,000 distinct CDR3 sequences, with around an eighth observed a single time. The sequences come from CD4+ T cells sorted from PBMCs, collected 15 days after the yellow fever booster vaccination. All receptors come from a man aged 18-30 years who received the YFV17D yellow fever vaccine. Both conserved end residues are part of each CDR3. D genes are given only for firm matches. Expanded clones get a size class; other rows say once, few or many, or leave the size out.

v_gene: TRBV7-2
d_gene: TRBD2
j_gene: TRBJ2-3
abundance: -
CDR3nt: TGTGCCAGCAGCTTACGGGGTCCCACCGGGACTAGCGGACCCCATAAGATCACAGATACGCAGTATTTT
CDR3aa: CASSLRGPTGTSGPHKITDTQYF

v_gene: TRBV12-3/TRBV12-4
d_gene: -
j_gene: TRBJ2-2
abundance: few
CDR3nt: TGTGCCAGCAGTCCAACTAGCAGTGGCACCGGGGAGCTGTTTTTT
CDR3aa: CASSPTSSGTGELFF

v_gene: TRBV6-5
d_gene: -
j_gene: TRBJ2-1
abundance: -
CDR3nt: TGTGCCAGCAGCCCGCGGGTGCCCCACAATGAGCAGTTCTTC
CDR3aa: CASSPRVPHNEQFF

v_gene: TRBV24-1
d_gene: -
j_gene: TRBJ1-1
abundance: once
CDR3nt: TGTGCCACCAGCCCTAGGGGGGGGACTGAAGCTTTCTTT
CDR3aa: CATSPRGGTEAFF

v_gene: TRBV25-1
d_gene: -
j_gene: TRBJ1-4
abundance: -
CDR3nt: TGTGCCAGCAGTGAACAGCCCTGGGAACTGTTTTTT
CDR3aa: CASSEQPWELFF

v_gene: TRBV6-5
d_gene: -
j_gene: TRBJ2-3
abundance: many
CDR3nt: TGTGCCAGCAGTTACTCGCCAGGGGTCCTAGCTACAGATACGCAGTATTTT
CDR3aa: CASSYSPGVLATDTQYF

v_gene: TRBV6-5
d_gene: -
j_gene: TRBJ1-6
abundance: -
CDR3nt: TGTGCCAGCAGTACAGCGACCGGGACGGGAAATTCACCCCTCCACTTT
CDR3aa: CASSTATGTGNSPLHF

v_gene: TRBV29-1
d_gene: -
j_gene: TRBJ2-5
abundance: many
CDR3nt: TGCAGCGTTGTGCGTTCCGGGGCGGGAGAGACCCAGTACTTC
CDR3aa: CSVVRSGAGETQYF

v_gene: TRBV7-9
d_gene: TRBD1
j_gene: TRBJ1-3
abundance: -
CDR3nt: TGTGCCAGCAGCTCAAGACAGGGGAGCTCTGGAAACACCATATATTTT
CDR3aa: CASSSRQGSSGNTIYF

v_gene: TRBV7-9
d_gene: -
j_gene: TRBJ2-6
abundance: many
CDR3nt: TGTGCCACCCCGTTGGGGCCGCTCCTGTTAGGGGCCAACGTCCTGACTTTC
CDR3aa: CATPLGPLLLGANVLTF

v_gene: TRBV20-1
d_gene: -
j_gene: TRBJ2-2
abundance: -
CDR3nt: TGCAGTGTGGACCGACGGCAGGTAAGAGGCGGGGAGCTGTTTTTT
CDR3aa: CSVDRRQVRGGELFF

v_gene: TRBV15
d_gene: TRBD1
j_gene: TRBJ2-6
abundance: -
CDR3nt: TGTGCCACCAGCAGAGGACAGGGGGCGGGCGCTGGGGCCAACGTCCTGACTTTC
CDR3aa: CATSRGQGAGAGANVLTF

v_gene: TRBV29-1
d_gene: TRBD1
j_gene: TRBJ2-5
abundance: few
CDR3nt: TGCAGCGCACACAGGGGGTTGGGAGAGACCCAGTACTTC
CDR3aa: CSAHRGLGETQYF

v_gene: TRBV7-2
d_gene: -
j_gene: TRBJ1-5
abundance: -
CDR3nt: TGTGCCAGCAGCTTGAGGGGCCTTCAGCCCCAGCATTTT
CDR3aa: CASSLRGLQPQHF

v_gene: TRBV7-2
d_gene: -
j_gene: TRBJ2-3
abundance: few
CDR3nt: TGTGCCAGCAGCTTCTACAGGGAGGTAGATACGCAGTATTTT
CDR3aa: CASSFYREVDTQYF

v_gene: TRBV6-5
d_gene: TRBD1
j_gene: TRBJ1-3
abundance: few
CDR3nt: TGTGCCAGCAGTCAAGGACAGGGGACAAACACCATATATTTT
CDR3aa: CASSQGQGTNTIYF

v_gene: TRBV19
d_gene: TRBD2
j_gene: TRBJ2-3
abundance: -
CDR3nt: TGTGCCAGTAGCCAAGCGGGGCCTCCTTGGGATACGCAGTATTTT
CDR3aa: CASSQAGPPWDTQYF

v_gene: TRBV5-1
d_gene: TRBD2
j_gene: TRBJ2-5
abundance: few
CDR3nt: TGCGCCAGCAGCTTGGGGCTAGCGGGGAGAGAGACCCAGTACTTC
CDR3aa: CASSLGLAGRETQYF

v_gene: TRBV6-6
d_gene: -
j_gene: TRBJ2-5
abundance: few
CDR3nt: TGTGCCAGCAGTTATTATATCCGGGCGGGGGCCGAGGGGACCCAGTACTTC
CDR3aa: CASSYYIRAGAEGTQYF

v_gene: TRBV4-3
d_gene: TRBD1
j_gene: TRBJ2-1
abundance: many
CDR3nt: TGCGCCAGCAGCCAAGACCCCAGCGGAACAGGGGGTACCGACAATGAGCAGTTCTTC
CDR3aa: CASSQDPSGTGGTDNEQFF

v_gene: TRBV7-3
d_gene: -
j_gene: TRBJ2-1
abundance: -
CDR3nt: TGTGCCAGCAGCTTAGCGGTCTCGGGTGAGCAGTTCTTC
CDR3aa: CASSLAVSGEQFF

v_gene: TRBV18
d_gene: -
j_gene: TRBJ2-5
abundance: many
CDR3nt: TGTGCCAGCAGCCCGTACCAAGAGACCCAGTACTTC
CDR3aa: CASSPYQETQYF

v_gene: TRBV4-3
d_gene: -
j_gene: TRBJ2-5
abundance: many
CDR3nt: TGCGCCAGCAGCCAAGGACCGGGAATGGGAGAGACCCAGTACTTC
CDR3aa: CASSQGPGMGETQYF

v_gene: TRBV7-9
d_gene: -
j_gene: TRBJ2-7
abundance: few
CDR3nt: TGTGCCAGCACACGGCAGGAGTACGATGCGGAGCAGTACTTC
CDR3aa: CASTRQEYDAEQYF

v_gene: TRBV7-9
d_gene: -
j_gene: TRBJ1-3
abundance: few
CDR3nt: TGTGCCAGCAGCTTAGCTCAGGGCTCTGGAAACACCATATATTTT
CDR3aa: CASSLAQGSGNTIYF

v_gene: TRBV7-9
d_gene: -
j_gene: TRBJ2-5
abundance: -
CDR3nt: TGTGCCAGCAGCTCCGAATATACGGGGGGCGGTGAGACCCAGTACTTC
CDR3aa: CASSSEYTGGGETQYF

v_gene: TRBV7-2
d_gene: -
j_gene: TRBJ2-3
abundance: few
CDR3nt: TGTGCCAGCAGCTTGTGGCAGACAGATACGCAGTATTTT
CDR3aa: CASSLWQTDTQYF

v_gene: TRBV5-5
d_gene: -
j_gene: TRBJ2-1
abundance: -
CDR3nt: TGTGCCAGCAGCCTGGCGACAGTGTTAAGCTACAATGAGCAGTTCTTC
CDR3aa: CASSLATVLSYNEQFF

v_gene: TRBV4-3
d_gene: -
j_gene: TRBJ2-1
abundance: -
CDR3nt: TGCGCCAGCAGCCAAAATACAGGGTATGAGCAGTTCTTC
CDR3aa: CASSQNTGYEQFF

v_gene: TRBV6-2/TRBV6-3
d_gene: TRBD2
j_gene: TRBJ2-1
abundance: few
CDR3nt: TGTGCCAGCACAAATGAGGGACTAGCGGGTTACAATGAGCAGTTCTTC
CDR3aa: CASTNEGLAGYNEQFF

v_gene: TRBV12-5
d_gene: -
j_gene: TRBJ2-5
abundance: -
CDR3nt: TGTGCTAGTGGTTTGGCCGGACAGAAGACCCAGTACTTC
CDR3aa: CASGLAGQKTQYF

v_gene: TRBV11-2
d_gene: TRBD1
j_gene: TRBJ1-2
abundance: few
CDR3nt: TGTGCCAGCAGCCAGACAGGGGCCGGCGGCTACACCTTC
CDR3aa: CASSQTGAGGYTF

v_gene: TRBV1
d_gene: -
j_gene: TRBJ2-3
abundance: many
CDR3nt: TGCACCAGCAGCCAAGATCGGGTTGGGGACACAGATACGCAGTATTTT
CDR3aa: CTSSQDRVGDTDTQYF

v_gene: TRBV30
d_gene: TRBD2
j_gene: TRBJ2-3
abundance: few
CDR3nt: TGTGCCTGGAGTGTAGGGACTAGCCCCGATACGCAGTATTTT
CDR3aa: CAWSVGTSPDTQYF

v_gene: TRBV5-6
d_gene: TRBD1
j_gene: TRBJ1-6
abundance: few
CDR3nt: TGTGCCAGCCGACGGGGACAGTATAATTCACCCCTCCACTTT
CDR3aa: CASRRGQYNSPLHF

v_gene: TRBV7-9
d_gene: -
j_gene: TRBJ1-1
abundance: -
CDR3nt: TGTGCCAGCAGCCCACGGGGCGCTAACCTCCTGGGGACTGAAGCTTTCTTT
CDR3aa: CASSPRGANLLGTEAFF

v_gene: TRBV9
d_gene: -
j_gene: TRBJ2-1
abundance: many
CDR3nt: TGTGCCAGCAGCGTAGACAGGGTTATCGGCAATGAGCAGTTCTTC
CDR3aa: CASSVDRVIGNEQFF

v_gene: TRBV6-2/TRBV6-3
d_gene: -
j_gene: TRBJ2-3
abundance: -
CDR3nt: TGTGCTGCCGGGGGCGAAATCACAGATACGCAGTATTTT
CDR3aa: CAAGGEITDTQYF

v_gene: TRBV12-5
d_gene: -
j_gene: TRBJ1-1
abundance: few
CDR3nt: TGTGCTAGTGGTTTGGTAGAGAGGGACACTGAAGCTTTCTTT
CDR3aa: CASGLVERDTEAFF

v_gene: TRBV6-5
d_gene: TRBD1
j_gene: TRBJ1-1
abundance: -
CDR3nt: TGTGCCAGCAGTCCCAGGACAGGGAGCACTGAAGCTTTCTTT
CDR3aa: CASSPRTGSTEAFF

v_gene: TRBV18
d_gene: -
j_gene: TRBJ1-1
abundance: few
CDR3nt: TGTGCCAGCTTCGTCCGGGACACCCTGGGTGAAGCTTTCTTT
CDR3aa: CASFVRDTLGEAFF

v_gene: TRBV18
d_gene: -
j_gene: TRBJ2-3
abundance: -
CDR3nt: TGTGCCAGCTCACCCCGTGTTTCCAGATTCCTCACAGATACGCAGTATTTT
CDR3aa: CASSPRVSRFLTDTQYF

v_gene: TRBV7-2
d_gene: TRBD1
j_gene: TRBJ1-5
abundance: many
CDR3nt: TGTGCCAGCAGCCGACAGGGCAGCTCGGGACAGCCCCAGCATTTT
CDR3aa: CASSRQGSSGQPQHF

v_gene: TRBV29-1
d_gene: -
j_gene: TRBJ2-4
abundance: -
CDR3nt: TGCAGCGTTGTGGGTCGTCTAGCCAAAAACATTCAGTACTTC
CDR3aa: CSVVGRLAKNIQYF

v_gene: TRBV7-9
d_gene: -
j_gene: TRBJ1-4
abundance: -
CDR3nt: TGTGCCAGCAGCTCAGGCACAGGGACAACTAATGAAAAACTGTTTTTT
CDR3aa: CASSSGTGTTNEKLFF

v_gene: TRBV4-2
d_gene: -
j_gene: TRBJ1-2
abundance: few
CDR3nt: TGTGCCAGCAGCCAACAAGCTCCTAACTATGGCTACACCTTC
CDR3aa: CASSQQAPNYGYTF

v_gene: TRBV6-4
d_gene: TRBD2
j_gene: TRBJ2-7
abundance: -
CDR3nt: TGTGCCAGCAGTGACTCGAGCGGGGGGGCATACGAGCAGTACTTC
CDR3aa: CASSDSSGGAYEQYF

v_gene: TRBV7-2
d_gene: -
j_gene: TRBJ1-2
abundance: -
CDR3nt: TGTGCCAGCAGCAATTACCTTCTAGATAACTATGGCTACACCTTC
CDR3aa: CASSNYLLDNYGYTF

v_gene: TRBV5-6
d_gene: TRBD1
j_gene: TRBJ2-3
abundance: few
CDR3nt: TGTGCCAGCAGCTTGGCCTTGACAGGGGGGACAGATACGCAGTATTTT
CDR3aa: CASSLALTGGTDTQYF

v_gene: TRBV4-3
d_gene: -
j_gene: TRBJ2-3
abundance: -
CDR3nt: TGCGCCAGCAGCCCAGAACGAGGGGGCACAGATACGCAGTATTTT
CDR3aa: CASSPERGGTDTQYF

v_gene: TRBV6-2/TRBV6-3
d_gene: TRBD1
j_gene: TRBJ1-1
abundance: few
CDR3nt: TGTGCCAGCAGTCCCCGACAGGGACAGGGCACTGAAGCTTTCTTT
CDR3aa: CASSPRQGQGTEAFF

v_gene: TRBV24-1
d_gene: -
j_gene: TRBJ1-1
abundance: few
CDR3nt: TGTGCCACCAGTGATTCGGGCAGGGGTAACACTGAAGCTTTCTTT
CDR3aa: CATSDSGRGNTEAFF

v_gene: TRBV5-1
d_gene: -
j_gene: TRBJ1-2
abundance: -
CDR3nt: TGCGCCAGCAGCTCCCAGGGGTTAGGGTATGGCTACACCTTC
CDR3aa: CASSSQGLGYGYTF

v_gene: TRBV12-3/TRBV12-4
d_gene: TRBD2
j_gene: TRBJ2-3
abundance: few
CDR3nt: TGTGCCAGCAGGGGGACTAGCGGAAACACAGATACGCAGTATTTT
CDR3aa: CASRGTSGNTDTQYF

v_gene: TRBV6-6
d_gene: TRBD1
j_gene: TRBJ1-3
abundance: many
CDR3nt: TGTGCCAGCAGTAAAGGACAGGGACTCACCATATATTTT
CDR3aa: CASSKGQGLTIYF

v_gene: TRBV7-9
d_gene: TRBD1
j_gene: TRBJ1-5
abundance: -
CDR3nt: TGTGCCAGCAGCGGATCGGGACAGGGGGTGGCTCAGCCCCAGCATTTT
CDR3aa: CASSGSGQGVAQPQHF

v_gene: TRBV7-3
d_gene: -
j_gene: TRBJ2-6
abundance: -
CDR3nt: TGTGCCAGCAGCCCCCCAGGGGACAACGTCCTGACTTTC
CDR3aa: CASSPPGDNVLTF

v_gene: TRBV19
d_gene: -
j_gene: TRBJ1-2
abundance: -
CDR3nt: TGTGCCAGTAGTCCCGACAGCCGGGGGTATGGCTACACCTTC
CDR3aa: CASSPDSRGYGYTF